A selection of T cell receptor beta chains follows, all from one sample in a study of early T cells in non-severe SARS-CoV-2 infection. Each CDR3 protein is one row after TCRdb ran MiXCR on the 5' RACE reads. The sample yields about 71,000 distinct CDR3 sequences, about 14% seen once. Material: whole blood, obtained at baseline. All receptors come from an adult who was a healthcare worker with PCR-confirmed SARS-CoV-2 infection or an uninfected control (not recorded which). Both conserved end residues are part of each CDR3. D genes are given only for firm matches. The size field is filled for only some rows; it gives once, few, many or a size class.

J gene | D gene | V gene | clone size | CDR3 protein | CDR3 DNA
TRBJ2-4 | . | TRBV3-1 | . | CASSQRTANIQYF | TGTGCCAGCAGCCAGCGGACGGCTAACATTCAGTACTTC
TRBJ1-5 | . | TRBV19 | . | CASSENGHGQPQHF | TGTGCCAGTAGCGAAAACGGTCACGGTCAGCCCCAGCATTTT
TRBJ2-7 | . | TRBV29-1 | . | CSAMRGHYEQYF | TGCAGCGCGATGCGGGGACACTACGAGCAGTACTTC
TRBJ1-6 | . | TRBV10-3 | many | CAIGPQAPSYNSPLHF | TGTGCCATCGGGCCCCAGGCCCCCTCCTATAATTCACCCCTCCACTTT
TRBJ2-1 | TRBD2 | TRBV7-9 | many | CASSPGTSGPPYNEQFF | TGTGCCAGCAGCCCGGGGACTAGCGGGCCTCCCTACAATGAGCAGTTCTTC
TRBJ2-1 | TRBD2 | TRBV9 | . | CASSTGTNAYNEQFF | TGTGCCAGCAGCACCGGGACTAACGCCTACAATGAGCAGTTCTTC
TRBJ2-7 | . | TRBV4-2 | . | CASSQDHGWKGDHEQYF | TGTGCCAGCAGCCAAGATCATGGCTGGAAGGGGGACCACGAGCAGTACTTC
TRBJ2-7 | . | TRBV3-1 | few | CASSLGLPHEQYF | TGTGCCAGCAGCCTCGGCTTACCCCACGAGCAGTACTTC
TRBJ2-2 | TRBD1 | TRBV2 | many | CASRPDRGVRANTGELFF | TGTGCCAGCAGACCCGACAGGGGGGTTCGTGCGAACACCGGGGAGCTGTTTTTT
TRBJ1-3 | TRBD1 | TRBV18 | . | CASSRGQGATENTIYF | TGTGCCAGCTCACGCGGACAGGGGGCCACCGAAAACACCATATATTTT
TRBJ1-1 | . | TRBV3-1 | few | CASSQPPGRRGMNTEAFF | TGTGCCAGCAGCCAACCTCCGGGGCGTAGGGGAATGAACACTGAAGCTTTCTTT
TRBJ1-2 | . | TRBV9 | few | CASSVGQNYGYTF | TGTGCCAGCAGCGTAGGACAGAACTATGGCTACACCTTC
TRBJ2-1 | TRBD2 | TRBV4-1 | . | CASSHLRGTSFEQFF | TGCGCCAGCAGCCACCTCCGAGGGACTAGCTTTGAGCAGTTCTTC
TRBJ1-1 | . | TRBV12-3/TRBV12-4 | . | CASSMAGTEAFF | TGTGCCAGCAGCATGGCTGGGACTGAAGCTTTCTTT
TRBJ1-5 | . | TRBV12-3/TRBV12-4 | many | CASSLENQPQHF | TGTGCCAGCAGTTTAGAGAATCAGCCCCAGCATTTT
TRBJ2-4 | . | TRBV2 | few | CASTGELLIAKNIQYF | TGTGCCAGCACCGGGGAACTCTTAATAGCCAAAAACATTCAGTACTTC
TRBJ2-1 | . | TRBV29-1 | . | CSVAPSWDNEQFF | TGCAGCGTTGCCCCTAGCTGGGACAATGAGCAGTTCTTC